This record covers a single T cell receptor beta chain. Which antigen it targets is not known. Base qualities are missing; no much larger clone stands one base away. The library relied on 5' RACE. The sequencer listed for this sample is Illumina HiSeq 2500. A second PCR of roughly 7 to 12 cycles was run with a J-beta primer mix and a sample-barcoded 5' primer. Each TCR beta cDNA molecule received a unique molecular identifier from a template-switch 5' adaptor carrying 12 random nucleotides. Each sample yielded at least 3 million CDR3-containing paired-end reads. First-strand cDNA synthesis was performed from all RNA using the Mint cDNA synthesis kit, with priming by a TRBC-specific oligonucleotide. All cDNA was treated with uracil-DNA glycosylase and then went through a first 18-cycle PCR with the universal primers M1SS and BC2_uni_R. Per the authors' processing: For normalization, 1 million high-quality reads were randomly selected from each sample, with every read carrying a distinct molecular identifier. Reads with shared molecular identifiers were discarded instead of being binned into consensus sequences. CDR3 identification, clonotype clustering and error correction used MiTCR with a Q25 quality threshold and the strictest error-elimination algorithm. A nonparametric unseen species model with Euler transformation was used to estimate lower-bound total TCR beta diversity. Through fastp at Q25 and MiXCR, TCRdb rebuilt clones from the public reads, retaining in-frame beta chains. Rows are unified per CDR3 protein, each entry keeping the most common DNA and genes. The V and J calls and clone size come from TCRdb's table, not from the authors' own analysis. In all, the sample holds 1.4 million or so distinct CDR3 sequences, and about 42% of those were seen once. Of the sample, over 3.5% is held by the ten largest clones.

Donors were 40 or so systemically healthy Caucasian individuals from Russia aged roughly 6 to 90 years. About 10 milliliters of peripheral blood were collected from each donor into EDTA-treated Vacutainer tubes. Ficoll-Paque density-gradient centrifugation was used to isolate PBMCs, with at least 7 million obtained per sample. Trizol reagent was used to extract total RNA from the PBMCs, yielding at least 6 micrograms per sample. Naive CD45RAhigh/CD27high T cell percentages were measured by flow cytometry on a PBMC aliquot from every donor. The sample comes from a study of blood T cells in healthy people across ages (dated by TCRdb to about 2015). Study-wide context: In model experiments, template switching captured about one uniquely barcoded TCR beta cDNA molecule for every two T cells. The study measured age-related changes in TCR beta repertoire diversity using deep sequencing normalized with unique cDNA molecular identifiers. The donors were divided into four age groups: young (average around 16 years), middle-aged (over 35), aged (62) and long-lived (nearly 85). Donors of different ages were randomly distributed across sequencing lanes to avoid experimental bias. Two additional independent replicas of 1 million unique cDNA reads from the same blood draw were analyzed for two donors (one aged 18 to 30 and one aged 80 or older).

Results and caveats for the whole study, not just this receptor: As age increased, observed TCR beta diversity per million T cells dropped in a roughly linear way, and a significant reduction was already evident by age 40. Estimates of total diversity from one million sequenced T cells were regarded as lower bounds and underestimates. Because profiling used bulk unsorted PBMCs, naive and antigen-experienced compartments could not be compared conclusively. A strong correlation was found between observed TCR beta diversity and the percentage of naive T cells measured by flow cytometry. Compared with the aged group, more naive CD4+ T cells, fewer expanded clones and increased TCR diversity were shown by the long-lived group, suggesting age selection. Because donor CMV infection status was unknown, age-related changes in expanded clonotypes were potentially confounded.

Sequenced input: blood. The TCR sequence derives from a woman aged 18-29 years in good health.

The nucleotide sequence is TGCGGCGCCACCAAGCTCGCGGGAGGCGGCGAGCAGTACTTC. Its protein product is CGATKLAGGGEQYF. This sequence uses TRBV20-1 and TRBJ2-7; 8 bases in the junction line up with TRBD2. CDR1 DFQATT and CDR2 SNEGSKA were looked up in the germline V gene (reference sequence). The cysteine opens and the phenylalanine closes a CDR3 of 14 amino acids. This entry keeps only the CDR3 DNA: 42 bases, framed from base 1.